The 18 T cell receptor beta chains listed next were all sequenced from one sample in a study of PD-1 blockade in mismatch repair-deficient tumors. Clones were sequenced by immunoSEQ multiplex PCR, and TCRdb holds only the in-frame ones, with some missing. This table has about 100,000 clones, under 90% appearing once. The input for sequencing was peripheral blood, taken 36 weeks after starting pembrolizumab. These receptors were obtained from an adult with mismatch repair-deficient cancer.

The CDR3 DNA reads as TGTGCCAGCAGCCCAGCCCTTCGGCTAGCGGGAGGCTCCAAAAACATTCAGTACTTC. This gives the protein CASSPALRLAGGSKNIQYF. This chain joins TRBV7-9 and TRBJ2-4, with TRBD2 matching 11 bases. Germline CDR1 is SEHNR and CDR2 is FQNEAQ (reference sequence). CDR3 size: 19 residues. V shed 5 bases, J shed 2 bases, and the junction held 14 bases outside the gene matches.

This rearrangement joins TRBV4-3 to TRBJ1-4; no firm D call. Germline lookup yields CDR1 LGHNA and CDR2 YSLEER. Trimming removed 1 base from V and 1 base from J, with 1 base in between. The CDR3 covers 13 residues. The chain's CDR3 is CASSQVTNEKLFF. The CDR3 DNA reads as TGCGCCAGCAGCCAAGTAACTAATGAAAAACTGTTTTTT.

The chain couples TRBV14 to TRBJ1-1; D gene uncertain. V was clipped by 2 bases and J by 4 bases, with 5 bases between them. Germline values: CDR1 SGHDN, CDR2 FVKESK. This CDR3 comprises 12 residues. The CDR3 region is CASSQPGTEAFF. For the CDR3, the DNA is TGTGCCAGCAGCCAACCGGGCACTGAAGCTTTCTTT.

This CDR3 reads CASSAVEISQVFQETQYF. The CDR3 region has the DNA TGTGCCAGTAGTGCCGTTGAGATTTCCCAAGTTTTCCAAGAGACCCAGTACTTC. The V and J genes are TRBV19 and TRBJ2-5; D gene uncertain. CDR1 is LNHDA, CDR2 SQIVND, per germline (reference sequence). The CDR3 runs 18 residues. The ends were cut back, 5 bases at V and 1 base at J, with 23 bases in the middle.

J is TRBJ2-7 and V is TRBV7-9, with TRBD1 matching over 9 bases. Per germline, CDR1 SEHNR and CDR2 FQNEAQ (reference sequence). V shed 5 bases and J 6 bases; nucleotides not matched to a gene: 11. CDR3 length: 15 amino acids. CDR3 nucleotide sequence: TGTGCCAGCAGCCCAAGTAAACAGGGGGCCGGCGAGCAGTACTTC. Protein sequence: CASSPSKQGAGEQYF.

The table lists this clone with a count of one. The rearrangement uses TRBV5-4 and TRBJ2-7; D unresolved. Germline loops: CDR1 SGHNT, CDR2 YYREEE (reference sequence). The V and J ends lost 4 bases and 2 bases respectively, with 16 bases between them. This CDR3 has 15 amino acids. The DNA of the CDR3 is TGTGCCAGCAGCCAAGAATCGGGTGGGACCTACGAGCAGTACTTC. This translates into CASSQESGGTYEQYF.

This rearrangement joins TRBV7-2 to TRBJ2-3; the match to TRBD2 covers 8 bases. The CDR3 totals 16 residues. Germline V gene data show CDR1 as SGHTA and CDR2 as FQGNSA. V lost 0 bases and J lost 4; bases outside the gene matches: 6. CDR3 sequence: CASSLAAGARADTQYF. DNA for the CDR3: TGTGCCAGCAGCTTAGCAGCGGGAGCCAGGGCAGATACGCAGTATTTT.

The CDR3 sequence: CASSLVPLAGGSYNEQFF. CDR3 bases: TGCGCCAGCAGCTTGGTCCCACTAGCGGGAGGTAGCTACAATGAGCAGTTCTTC. The chain combines TRBV5-1 with TRBJ2-1; TRBD2 agrees at 12 bases. Germline values: CDR1 SGHRS, CDR2 YFSETQ. The J segment lost 3 bases and the V segment lost 0 bases, leaving 7 bases of the junction unmatched. CDR3 length: 18 amino acids. Together with reference TRBV5-1 and TRBJ2-1, the CDR3 gives the full variable domain: KAGVTQTPRYLIKTRGQQVTLSCSPISGHRSVSWYQQTPGQGLQFLFEYFSETQRNKGNFPGRFSGRQFSNSRSEMNVSTLELGDSALYLCASSLVPLAGGSYNEQFFGPGTRLTVL.

The chain couples TRBV30 to TRBJ2-1; TRBD2 is a possible D gene (5 bases). V was pared by 2 bases and J by 6 bases, with 11 bases between. The CDR3 is made up of 13 amino acids. Germline lookup yields CDR1 GTSNPN and CDR2 SVGIG (reference sequence). The CDR3 DNA sequence: TGTGCCTGGAGTCGCGGCGGAGGCAATGAGCAGTTCTTC. This translates into CAWSRGGGNEQFF. Full variable domain (outside the CDR3, taken from reference TRBV30 and TRBJ2-1): SQTIHQWPATLVQPVGSPLSLECTVEGTSNPNLYWYRQAAGRGLQLLFYSVGIGQISSEVPQNLSASRPQDRQFILSSKKLLLSDSGFYLCAWSRGGGNEQFFGPGTRLTVL.

This clone was seen just once. The chain recombines TRBV7-9 with TRBJ1-4, with a possible D match to TRBD1 (6 bases). Germline V lookup: CDR1 SEHNR, CDR2 FQNEAQ (reference sequence). This CDR3 is built from 16 residues. V lost 2 bases, J lost 7 bases, and 17 bases lay in between. Written as DNA, the CDR3 is TGTGCCAGCAGCTTACGGCCGGACAGTGAGGGTGAAAAACTGTTTTTT. This sequence encodes CASSLRPDSEGEKLFF.

This sequence joins TRBV7-3 and TRBJ2-3; tentatively, D is TRBD2 (5 bases). CDR1 and CDR2 from the germline V gene are SGHTA and FQGTGA. Trimming removed 1 base from V and 5 bases from J, with 19 bases in between. The CDR3 runs to 17 residues. The CDR3 DNA reads as TGTGCCAGCAGCTTAAATCCCCAGCGAGGGCCCCGAGATACGCAGTATTTT. This encodes CASSLNPQRGPRDTQYF.

In this sample, this clone turned up a few times. The rearrangement links TRBV19 to TRBJ2-7; 7 nucleotides line up with TRBD1. Losses at the gene ends were 9 bases for V and 7 bases for J; bases not matched to a gene: 12. This CDR3 region has 13 residues. Germline-derived CDR1 and CDR2 are LNHDA and SQIVND (reference sequence). The CDR3 reads CASTGTVREEQYF. CDR3 DNA: TGTGCCAGCACCGGGACAGTACGTGAGGAGCAGTACTTC.

The chain joins TRBV19 to TRBJ2-3, with D perhaps matching TRBD2 (6 bases). Trimming removed 4 bases at V and 3 bases at J, with 17 bases between. The CDR3 has 16 amino acids. Germline loops: CDR1 LNHDA, CDR2 SQIVND (reference sequence). CDR3 DNA sequence: TGTGCCAGTAGTAGGGTAGCGGCTAAGTTAACAGATACGCAGTATTTT. Its protein product is CASSRVAAKLTDTQYF.

The chain is built from TRBV28 and TRBJ2-3, with 7 bases lining up with TRBD2. This CDR3 is built from 15 residues. Germline loops: CDR1 MDHEN, CDR2 SYDVKM. The ends lost 10 bases at V and 4 bases at J; junction bases unmatched: 14. This CDR3 reads CATTLREEGADTQYF. The CDR3 region has the DNA TGTGCCACCACGCTTCGGGAGGAGGGCGCAGATACGCAGTATTTT.

This clone was counted a few times. The chain is built from TRBV21-1 and TRBJ2-7; TRBD2 is taken as the D call from the table, unchecked against the DNA. TRBV21-1 represents a pseudogene. The length of the CDR3 is 14 residues. In DNA, the CDR3 is TGTGCCAGCAAGGTAGCGGGAGGTAGATACGAGCAGTACTTC. It translates to CASKVAGGRYEQYF.

J is TRBJ2-2 and V is TRBV7-2; D is perhaps TRBD1 (5 bases). This CDR3 is built from 18 residues. The V gene lost 1 base and the J gene lost 3 bases, with 18 bases spanning the gap. The germline CDR1 and CDR2 sequences are SGHTA and FQGNSA. The CDR3 nucleotides read TGTGCCAGCAGCTTAGAAAGTCAGGGCCCTATCTACACCGGGGAGCTGTTTTTT. Protein product: CASSLESQGPIYTGELFF.

This rearrangement joins TRBV6-9 to TRBJ1-5; TRBD1 might be the D (5 bases). The CDR3 loop spans 13 amino acids. Trimming removed 6 bases from V and 6 bases from J, with 12 bases in between. The germline V gene encodes CDR1 MNHGY and CDR2 SVAAGI. CDR3 nucleotides: TGTGCCAGCAGAGACCGTCAGGGTCAGCCCCAGCATTTT. Protein product: CASRDRQGQPQHF.

The chain uses TRBV27 and TRBJ2-3; D remains ambiguous. The V and J ends lost 4 bases and 5 bases respectively, with 7 bases between them. The CDR3 loop spans 12 amino acids. The germline V gene has CDR1 MNHEY and CDR2 SMNVEV (reference sequence). DNA of the CDR3: TGTGCCAGCAGTTCGGGTAGAGATACGCAGTATTTT. This sequence encodes CASSSGRDTQYF.